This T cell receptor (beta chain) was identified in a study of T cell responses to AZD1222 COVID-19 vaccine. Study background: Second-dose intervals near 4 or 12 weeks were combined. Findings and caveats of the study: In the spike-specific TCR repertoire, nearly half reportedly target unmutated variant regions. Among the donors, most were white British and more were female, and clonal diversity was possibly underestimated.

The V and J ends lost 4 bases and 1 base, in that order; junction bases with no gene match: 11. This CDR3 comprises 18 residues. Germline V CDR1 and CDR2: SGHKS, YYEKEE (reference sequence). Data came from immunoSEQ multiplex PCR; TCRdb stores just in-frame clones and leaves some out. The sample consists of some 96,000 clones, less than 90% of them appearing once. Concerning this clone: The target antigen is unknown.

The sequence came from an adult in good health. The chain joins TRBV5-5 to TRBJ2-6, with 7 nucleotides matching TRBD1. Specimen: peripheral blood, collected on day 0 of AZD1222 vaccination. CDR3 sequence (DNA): TGTGCCAGCAGCCTGCTCGGGACAGAATATTCTGGGGCCAACGTCCTGACTTTC. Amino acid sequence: CASSLLGTEYSGANVLTF.